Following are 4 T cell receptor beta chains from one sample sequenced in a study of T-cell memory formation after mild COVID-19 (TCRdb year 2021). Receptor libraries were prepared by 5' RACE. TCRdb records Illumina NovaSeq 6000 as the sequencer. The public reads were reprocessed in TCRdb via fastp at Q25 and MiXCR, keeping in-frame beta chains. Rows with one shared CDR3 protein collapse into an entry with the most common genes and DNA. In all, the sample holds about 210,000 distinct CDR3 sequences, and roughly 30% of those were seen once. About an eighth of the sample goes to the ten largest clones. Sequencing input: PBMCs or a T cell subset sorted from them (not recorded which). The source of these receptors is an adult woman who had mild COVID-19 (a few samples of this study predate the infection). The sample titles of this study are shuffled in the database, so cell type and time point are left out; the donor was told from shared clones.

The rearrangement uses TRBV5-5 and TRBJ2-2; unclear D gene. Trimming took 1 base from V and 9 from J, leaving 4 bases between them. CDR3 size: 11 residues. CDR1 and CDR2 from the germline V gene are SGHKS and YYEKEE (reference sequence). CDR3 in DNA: TGTGCCAGCAGCTTGAACCGGGAGCTGTTTTTT. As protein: CASSLNRELFF.

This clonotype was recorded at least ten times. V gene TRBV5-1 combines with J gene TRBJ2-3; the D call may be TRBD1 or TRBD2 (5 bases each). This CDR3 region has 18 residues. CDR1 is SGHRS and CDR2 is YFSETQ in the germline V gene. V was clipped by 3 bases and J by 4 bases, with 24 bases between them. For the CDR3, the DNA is TGCGCCAGCAGCTCCACGGGGCTGGCAGCCCACAGCCCAGATACGCAGTATTTT. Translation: CASSSTGLAAHSPDTQYF.

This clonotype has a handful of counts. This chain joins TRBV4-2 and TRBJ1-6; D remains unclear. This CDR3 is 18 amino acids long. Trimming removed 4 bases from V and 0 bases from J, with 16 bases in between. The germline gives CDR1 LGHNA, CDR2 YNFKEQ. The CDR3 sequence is CASSPSKRGSSYNSPLHF. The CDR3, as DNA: TGTGCCAGCAGCCCTTCGAAGCGAGGGAGCTCCTATAATTCACCCCTCCACTTT.

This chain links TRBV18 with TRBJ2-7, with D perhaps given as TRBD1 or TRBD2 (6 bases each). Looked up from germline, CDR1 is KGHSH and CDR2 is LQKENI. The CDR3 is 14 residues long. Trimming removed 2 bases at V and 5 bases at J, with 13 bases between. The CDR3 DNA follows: TGTGCCAGCTCACCAAAAGGGGGGAAGGACGAGCAGTACTTC. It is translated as CASSPKGGKDEQYF.